These T cell receptor beta chains were read from a single sample in a study of T cells after yellow fever vaccination. One entry per CDR3 protein results from TCRdb running MiXCR on the 5' RACE reads. This table holds 110,000 or so distinct CDR3 sequences, roughly 7.2% found once. The sequenced sample was CD4+ T cells sorted from PBMCs, obtained around 45 days after the first yellow fever vaccination. These receptors originate from a man aged 18 to 35 who received the YFV17D yellow fever vaccine. Each CDR3 is given with its conserved first and last residue. Each record gives: V gene, clone size, J gene, D gene, CDR3 protein, CDR3 DNA. D genes are given only for firm matches. Some rows have no size entry. The others give once, few or many, or a class for an expanded clone.

v_gene: TRBV5-1; abundance: few; j_gene: TRBJ2-1; d_gene: NA; CDR3aa: CASSSNPLGSSGSNEQFF; CDR3nt: TGCGCCAGCAGCTCCAATCCCCTCGGGAGCAGTGGTAGCAATGAGCAGTTCTTC
v_gene: TRBV6-2/TRBV6-3; abundance: many; j_gene: TRBJ2-5; d_gene: NA; CDR3aa: CASSSGTRPETQYF; CDR3nt: TGTGCCAGCAGTTCGGGGACACGGCCAGAGACCCAGTACTTC
v_gene: TRBV9; abundance: many; j_gene: TRBJ1-2; d_gene: NA; CDR3aa: CASSVDPGNYGYTF; CDR3nt: TGTGCCAGCAGCGTAGATCCAGGGAACTATGGCTACACCTTC
v_gene: TRBV2; abundance: many; j_gene: TRBJ1-4; d_gene: NA; CDR3aa: CASSAGSRTEKLFF; CDR3nt: TGTGCCAGCAGTGCCGGGAGTCGGACTGAAAAACTGTTTTTT
v_gene: TRBV2; abundance: many; j_gene: TRBJ2-4; d_gene: NA; CDR3aa: CASLSAPNGGIQYF; CDR3nt: TGTGCCAGCCTTTCCGCACCAAATGGGGGCATTCAGTACTTC
v_gene: TRBV7-2; abundance: many; j_gene: TRBJ2-7; d_gene: NA; CDR3aa: CASSSFYYEQYF; CDR3nt: TGTGCCAGCAGCTCCTTTTACTACGAGCAGTACTTC
v_gene: TRBV7-2; abundance: many; j_gene: TRBJ2-5; d_gene: NA; CDR3aa: CASSSSETQYF; CDR3nt: TGTGCCAGCAGCTCTTCAGAGACCCAGTACTTC
v_gene: TRBV7-2; abundance: many; j_gene: TRBJ2-1; d_gene: NA; CDR3aa: CASLSMRGNEQFF; CDR3nt: TGTGCCAGCTTAAGTATGCGAGGCAATGAGCAGTTCTTC
v_gene: TRBV20-1; abundance: NA; j_gene: TRBJ2-2; d_gene: NA; CDR3aa: CSARDPREFNTGELFF; CDR3nt: TGCAGTGCTAGAGATCCTCGGGAATTCAACACCGGGGAGCTGTTTTTT
v_gene: TRBV4-1; abundance: many; j_gene: TRBJ1-6; d_gene: NA; CDR3aa: CASSHLGAATLHF; CDR3nt: TGCGCCAGCAGCCACCTAGGGGCAGCCACCCTCCACTTT
v_gene: TRBV5-1; abundance: many; j_gene: TRBJ2-5; d_gene: TRBD2; CDR3aa: CASSLAGGVRGQETQYF; CDR3nt: TGCGCCAGCAGCTTGGCCGGGGGGGTCAGGGGACAAGAGACCCAGTACTTC
v_gene: TRBV20-1; abundance: NA; j_gene: TRBJ2-1; d_gene: TRBD2; CDR3aa: CSGTSGGAGYNEQFF; CDR3nt: TGCAGTGGTACTAGCGGGGGGGCCGGGTACAATGAGCAGTTCTTC
v_gene: TRBV19; abundance: NA; j_gene: TRBJ2-1; d_gene: TRBD2; CDR3aa: CASSIGLADNEQFF; CDR3nt: TGTGCCAGTAGTATAGGACTAGCGGACAATGAGCAGTTCTTC
v_gene: TRBV7-2; abundance: many; j_gene: TRBJ2-7; d_gene: NA; CDR3aa: CASSLVGGHSYEQYF; CDR3nt: TGTGCCAGCAGCTTAGTAGGTGGTCACTCCTACGAGCAGTACTTC
v_gene: TRBV20-1; abundance: NA; j_gene: TRBJ2-3; d_gene: NA; CDR3aa: CSAYVVGENFTDTQYF; CDR3nt: TGCAGTGCTTACGTCGTCGGTGAAAACTTCACGGATACGCAGTATTTT
v_gene: TRBV27; abundance: many; j_gene: TRBJ2-3; d_gene: TRBD1; CDR3aa: CASSLEAGTGTDTQYF; CDR3nt: TGTGCCAGCAGTTTGGAAGCGGGGACAGGGACAGATACGCAGTATTTT
v_gene: TRBV5-1; abundance: many; j_gene: TRBJ1-2; d_gene: NA; CDR3aa: CASSLAPREGHGYTF; CDR3nt: TGCGCCAGCAGCTTGGCCCCGAGGGAGGGCCATGGCTACACCTTC
v_gene: TRBV25-1; abundance: NA; j_gene: TRBJ1-1; d_gene: TRBD1; CDR3aa: CASTRDRGLPGMNTEAFF; CDR3nt: TGTGCCAGTACCCGGGACAGGGGGCTCCCGGGGATGAACACTGAAGCTTTCTTT
v_gene: TRBV2; abundance: NA; j_gene: TRBJ2-3; d_gene: NA; CDR3aa: CTFSLPSLGSPTPDTQYF; CDR3nt: TGTACCTTCAGTTTACCTAGCTTGGGGTCACCCACTCCAGATACGCAGTATTTT
v_gene: TRBV19; abundance: many; j_gene: TRBJ2-1; d_gene: NA; CDR3aa: CASQTRGEQFF; CDR3nt: TGTGCCAGTCAAACGCGGGGTGAGCAGTTCTTC
v_gene: TRBV2; abundance: many; j_gene: TRBJ1-5; d_gene: NA; CDR3aa: CASSDYETQRYTYSNQPQHF; CDR3nt: TGTGCCAGCAGTGATTATGAAACCCAGAGGTACACCTATAGCAATCAGCCCCAGCATTTT
v_gene: TRBV20-1; abundance: many; j_gene: TRBJ1-5; d_gene: NA; CDR3aa: CSADSGKSRTSNQPQHF; CDR3nt: TGCAGTGCCGATTCGGGGAAAAGCAGGACGAGCAATCAGCCCCAGCATTTT
v_gene: TRBV7-8; abundance: many; j_gene: TRBJ2-3; d_gene: TRBD1; CDR3aa: CASSLAPWDRGGDTQYF; CDR3nt: TGTGCCAGCAGCTTAGCCCCCTGGGACAGGGGTGGAGATACGCAGTATTTT
v_gene: TRBV15; abundance: many; j_gene: TRBJ2-1; d_gene: NA; CDR3aa: CATSRDRQNYNEQFF; CDR3nt: TGTGCCACCAGCAGAGATCGGCAGAACTACAATGAGCAGTTCTTC
v_gene: TRBV12-3/TRBV12-4; abundance: many; j_gene: TRBJ2-7; d_gene: NA; CDR3aa: CASSFRVLGPYEQYF; CDR3nt: TGTGCCAGCAGTTTCCGGGTCCTCGGCCCCTACGAGCAGTACTTC
v_gene: TRBV30; abundance: few; j_gene: TRBJ2-1; d_gene: NA; CDR3aa: CAWSVGSPSYNEQFF; CDR3nt: TGTGCCTGGAGTGTAGGTAGCCCCTCCTACAATGAGCAGTTCTTC
v_gene: TRBV4-1; abundance: many; j_gene: TRBJ2-3; d_gene: NA; CDR3aa: CASSQVTRALTDTQYF; CDR3nt: TGCGCCAGCAGCCAAGTGACGCGGGCCCTCACAGATACGCAGTATTTT
v_gene: TRBV20-1; abundance: many; j_gene: TRBJ1-6; d_gene: NA; CDR3aa: CSVRQAASSPLHF; CDR3nt: TGCAGTGTAAGACAGGCAGCGAGTTCACCCCTCCACTTT
v_gene: TRBV2; abundance: NA; j_gene: TRBJ2-1; d_gene: TRBD1; CDR3aa: CTFCSTGGWVRNEQFF; CDR3nt: TGTACCTTCTGCTCGACAGGGGGTTGGGTACGCAATGAGCAGTTCTTC
v_gene: TRBV20-1; abundance: many; j_gene: TRBJ1-1; d_gene: NA; CDR3aa: CSARVQNTEAFF; CDR3nt: TGCAGTGCTAGAGTACAGAACACTGAAGCTTTCTTT
v_gene: TRBV6-1; abundance: many; j_gene: TRBJ2-3; d_gene: NA; CDR3aa: CASSVVADTQYF; CDR3nt: TGTGCCAGCAGTGTGGTCGCAGATACGCAGTATTTT
v_gene: TRBV25-1; abundance: many; j_gene: TRBJ2-6; d_gene: NA; CDR3aa: CASSDGYVSGANVLTF; CDR3nt: TGTGCCAGCAGTGATGGGTACGTCTCTGGGGCCAACGTCCTGACTTTC
v_gene: TRBV4-1; abundance: many; j_gene: TRBJ2-1; d_gene: TRBD2; CDR3aa: CASSQRTSGGYNEQFF; CDR3nt: TGCGCCAGCAGCCAAAGGACTAGCGGGGGCTACAATGAGCAGTTCTTC
v_gene: TRBV7-8; abundance: few; j_gene: TRBJ2-7; d_gene: NA; CDR3aa: CASSGAGPYEQYF; CDR3nt: TGTGCCAGCAGCGGAGCAGGACCCTACGAGCAGTACTTC
v_gene: TRBV12-3/TRBV12-4; abundance: few; j_gene: TRBJ1-2; d_gene: NA; CDR3aa: CASSFAGEGVPNYGYTF; CDR3nt: TGTGCCAGCAGTTTCGCGGGTGAGGGGGTCCCTAACTATGGCTACACCTTC
v_gene: TRBV6-2/TRBV6-3; abundance: NA; j_gene: TRBJ1-5; d_gene: NA; CDR3aa: CASSYSIPGQSSNQPQHF; CDR3nt: TGTGCCAGCAGTTACTCTATTCCGGGACAAAGTAGCAATCAGCCCCAGCATTTT
v_gene: TRBV12-3/TRBV12-4; abundance: few; j_gene: TRBJ2-6; d_gene: NA; CDR3aa: CASRTQGSGANVLTF; CDR3nt: TGTGCCAGCAGGACTCAAGGGTCTGGGGCCAACGTCCTGACTTTC
v_gene: TRBV3-1; abundance: many; j_gene: TRBJ2-2; d_gene: TRBD2; CDR3aa: CASSQRLAATGELFF; CDR3nt: TGTGCCAGCAGCCAAAGACTAGCGGCCACCGGGGAGCTGTTTTTT
v_gene: TRBV5-1; abundance: many; j_gene: TRBJ2-3; d_gene: NA; CDR3aa: CASSLSSGERGTDTQYF; CDR3nt: TGCGCCAGCAGCTTGAGTTCGGGGGAGAGGGGCACAGATACGCAGTATTTT
v_gene: TRBV12-3/TRBV12-4; abundance: few; j_gene: TRBJ2-2; d_gene: NA; CDR3aa: CASSQLQGGTGELFF; CDR3nt: TGTGCCAGCAGTCAACTCCAGGGTGGGACCGGGGAGCTGTTTTTT
v_gene: TRBV9; abundance: many; j_gene: TRBJ2-6; d_gene: NA; CDR3aa: CASSVAGAGPGANVLTF; CDR3nt: TGTGCCAGCAGCGTAGCCGGCGCAGGGCCTGGGGCCAACGTCCTGACTTTC
v_gene: TRBV5-1; abundance: many; j_gene: TRBJ2-6; d_gene: NA; CDR3aa: CASSTTSGAGANVLTF; CDR3nt: TGCGCCAGCAGCACCACCTCGGGGGCTGGGGCCAACGTCCTGACTTTC